The present TCR beta chain was sequenced within a study of T cell changes during pregnancy in multiple sclerosis. Sequenced by immunoSEQ multiplex PCR; TCRdb stores in-frame clones only, minus some. Of about 40,000 clones listed, 93% are singletons. V was pared by 0 bases and J by 2 bases, with 5 bases of the junction left unmatched. The V gene's germline CDR1 is SQVTM and CDR2 ANQGSEA. The CDR3 spans 15 residues. The TCR originated in a female donor with multiple sclerosis, enrolled in a pregnancy study. This sequence joins TRBV29-1 and TRBJ2-3, with 7 bases matching TRBD2. The sequenced sample was CD4+ T cells from peripheral blood mononuclear cells, obtained in the first trimester of pregnancy. The CDR3 bases are TGCAGCGTTGAAGATCTCCGGGACTACACAGATACGCAGTATTTT. It yields the protein CSVEDLRDYTDTQYF.